One and the same sample provided the 28 T cell receptor beta chains below, sequenced in a study of human thymus T cells (dated by TCRdb to the early 2020s). The library was generated by the immunoSEQ multiplex PCR assay. The table comes from immuneACCESS by way of TCRdb, which keeps in-frame sequences with V and J called. Part of the clones is missing from these tables; in studies checked, under half for an unresolved V gene and the rest for unknown reasons. For this sample there are about 120,000 clones; around 94% appear just once. The ten largest clones represent roughly 0.024% of the sample. The thymus tissue came from surgical resects taken out during corrective cardiac surgery. Sample: thymus tissue. The source of these receptors is a boy younger than two with a congenital heart defect but otherwise immunologically healthy.

This sequence joins TRBV2 and TRBJ1-4; a weak D match, TRBD1 (5 bases). V lost 3 bases, J lost 7 bases, and 18 bases lay in between. CDR1 and CDR2 from the germline V gene are SNHLY and FYNNEI. The CDR3 spans 16 residues. The CDR3 coding sequence is TGTGCCAGCAGTGATGTCCCGGGGCCCCGGGGTGAAAAACTGTTTTTT. This codes for CASSDVPGPRGEKLFF.

V gene TRBV28 combines with J gene TRBJ2-1; D gene uncertain. Germline CDR1 and CDR2: MDHEN and SYDVKM. There are 15 residues in the CDR3. The V end lost 2 bases, the J end lost 5 bases, and 13 bases lay between the germline ends. CDR3 sequence (DNA): TGTGCCAGCAGTTTAATGGGTACCTTGAACAATGAGCAGTTCTTC. Protein sequence: CASSLMGTLNNEQFF.

This chain joins TRBV5-1 and TRBJ2-2; 8 bases line up with TRBD1. The CDR3 contains 14 residues. The V gene's germline CDR1 is SGHRS and CDR2 YFSETQ. The junction had 4 bases not matched to a gene; V was cut back by 8 bases and J by 1 base. The CDR3 nucleotides read TGCGCCAGTCAGGGGGCGCTGAACACCGGGGAGCTGTTTTTT. It translates to CASQGALNTGELFF.

Written as DNA, the CDR3 is TGTGCCAGCAGTTTAAAGGGGAGCTCCTATAATTCACCCCTCCACTTT. Protein sequence: CASSLKGSSYNSPLHF. The chain employs TRBV28 and TRBJ1-6, with a possible D match to TRBD1 (5 bases). This CDR3 contains 16 residues. Germline CDR1 MDHEN, CDR2 SYDVKM. Between the trimmed V and J ends, which lost 2 bases and 0 bases, there was a span of 8 bases.

The genes are TRBV27 and TRBJ2-1; weak D call: TRBD1 (7 bases). Germline CDR1 MNHEY, CDR2 SMNVEV (reference sequence). The germline V and J ends were trimmed by 0 bases and 9 bases, with 18 bases remaining between them. This CDR3 is 16 amino acids long. DNA for the CDR3: TGTGCCAGCAGTTTATCCGGGGGCGAGGGGGCTGGTGAGCAGTTCTTC. This translates into CASSLSGGEGAGEQFF.

The rearrangement uses TRBV4-1 and TRBJ2-7; maybe TRBD1 (5 bases). The CDR3 has 15 residues. V was cut by 2 bases and J by 1 base, with 12 bases left in between. Germline lookup yields CDR1 MGHRA and CDR2 YSYEKL. The CDR3 nucleotides read TGCGCCAGCAGCCAAAGTACAGGCGATTCCTACGAGCAGTACTTC. Translated: CASSQSTGDSYEQYF.

V gene TRBV25-1 combines with J gene TRBJ1-2; D unclear. Trimming left V 5 bases short and J 4 bases short, with 14 bases between. The CDR3 contains 14 residues. CDR1 MGHDK and CDR2 SYGVNS come from the germline V gene. The CDR3 loop reads CASSSSLLGYGYTF. CDR3 DNA sequence: TGTGCCAGCAGTTCCAGCCTTTTGGGCTATGGCTACACCTTC.

The chain is built from TRBV5-4 and TRBJ2-1, with 8 positions matching TRBD1. The CDR3 spans 17 residues. V was pared by 3 bases and J by 4 bases, with 12 bases of the junction left unmatched. Germline V gene data show CDR1 as SGHNT and CDR2 as YYREEE (reference sequence). CDR3 coding DNA: TGTGCCAGCAGCTACTCGGGATCGGGACAGGCTTACAATGAGCAGTTCTTC. Translated: CASSYSGSGQAYNEQFF.

The V call is TRBV28, the J call TRBJ1-1, with no clear D. The germline CDR1 and CDR2 sequences are MDHEN and SYDVKM. Trimming pared 7 bases from V and 0 bases from J, leaving 9 bases between. The CDR3 is 13 residues long. CDR3 sequence: CASTEGLNTEAFF. The CDR3 region has the DNA TGTGCCAGCACAGAGGGATTGAACACTGAAGCTTTCTTT.

DNA of the CDR3: TGCGCCAGCAGCCCCTACGGGGTTCAAGGTGAAAAACTGTTTTTT. As protein: CASSPYGVQGEKLFF. The J gene is TRBJ1-4, the V gene TRBV4-1, with no clear D. The CDR3 spans 15 residues. CDR1 MGHRA and CDR2 YSYEKL come from the germline V gene. With 4 bases removed from V and 7 bases from J, the gap between germline ends came to 16 bases.

The chain uses TRBV6-1 and TRBJ1-5, with 9 bases aligning to TRBD1. The length of the CDR3 is 15 residues. V shed 8 bases and J 4 bases; nucleotides not matched to a gene: 9. CDR1 is MNHNS, CDR2 SASEGT, per germline. CDR3 sequence (DNA): TGTGCCAGCCTCTCAAGGGACAGGGTAAATCAGCCCCAGCATTTT. It specifies CASLSRDRVNQPQHF.

V usage is TRBV5-1 and J usage is TRBJ2-5; tentatively, D is TRBD1 or TRBD2 (6 bases each). Trimming pared 2 bases from V and 1 base from J, leaving 9 bases between. From germline, CDR1 is SGHRS and CDR2 YFSETQ. There are 14 residues in the CDR3. CDR3 sequence: CASSLSGAQETQYF. The CDR3 nucleotides read TGCGCCAGCAGCTTATCGGGGGCCCAAGAGACCCAGTACTTC.

The chain recombines TRBV9 with TRBJ1-2; 11 bases line up with TRBD1. The V gene end was trimmed by 3 bases and the J gene end by 3 bases; junction bases not matched to a gene: 7. Germline V gives CDR1 SGDLS, CDR2 YYNGEE. CDR3 length: 16 residues. The CDR3 bases are TGTGCCAGCAGCGGGTGGACAGGGGGCATCTACTATGGCTACACCTTC. This sequence encodes CASSGWTGGIYYGYTF.

For this clone: The same CDR3 can be traced to other DNA sequences in this sample. CDR3 coding DNA: TGTGCCAGCAGCTTAGCGGAGACCCAGTACTTC. Protein sequence: CASSLAETQYF. The V and J genes are TRBV7-2 and TRBJ2-5; D call uncertain. The V and J ends lost 0 bases and 5 bases respectively, with 1 base between them. Per the germline V gene, CDR1 is SGHTA and CDR2 is FQGNSA. The CDR3 extends over 11 amino acids. The entire variable domain, with the rest obtained from reference TRBV7-2 and TRBJ2-5, is as follows: GAGVSQSPSNKVTEKGKDVELRCDPISGHTALYWYRQSLGQGLEFLIYFQGNSAPDKSGLPSDRFSAERTGGSVSTLTIQRTQQEDSAVYLCASSLAETQYFGPGTRLLVL.

The chain combines TRBV5-1 with TRBJ1-4, with TRBD1 matching over 8 bases. This CDR3 has 13 amino acids. V lost 3 bases to trimming and J lost 8 bases; unmatched junction nucleotides: 3. Per germline, CDR1 SGHRS and CDR2 YFSETQ. The CDR3 loop reads CASSWTGREKLFF. The DNA for the CDR3 is TGCGCCAGCAGCTGGACAGGGCGCGAAAAACTGTTTTTT.

The chain employs TRBV5-1 and TRBJ2-3; 8 nucleotides line up with TRBD2. Germline CDR1 is SGHRS and CDR2 is YFSETQ. The V gene end was trimmed by 2 bases and the J gene end by 3 bases; junction bases not matched to a gene: 5. The CDR3 runs to 15 residues. DNA of the CDR3: TGCGCCAGCAGCTTATGGGGACTAGGGACAGATACGCAGTATTTT. This gives the protein CASSLWGLGTDTQYF.

A single count supports this clone. The chain recombines TRBV9 with TRBJ2-1; 14 bases fit TRBD2. V lost 0 bases, J lost 6 bases, and 5 bases stayed unmatched. The germline gives CDR1 SGDLS, CDR2 YYNGEE. The CDR3 totals 17 residues. The CDR3 sequence is CASSVGLAGGPSNEQFF. CDR3 sequence (DNA): TGTGCCAGCAGCGTAGGACTAGCGGGGGGGCCAAGCAATGAGCAGTTCTTC.

This chain uses TRBV11-2 with TRBJ2-3; possibly TRBD2 for D (7 bases). The CDR3 has 16 amino acids. The V end was cut by 1 base, the J end by 7 bases, with 18 bases between. CDR1 is SGHAT, CDR2 FQNNGV, per germline. CDR3 bases: TGTGCCAGCAGCTTAGCCCGGGGGGCGGGGCGTAATACGCAGTATTTT. Translated, it gives CASSLARGAGRNTQYF.

This chain connects TRBV5-1 to TRBJ2-7; D is undetermined. The CDR3 has 14 amino acids. The germline CDR1 and CDR2 sequences are SGHRS and YFSETQ. V was cut by 0 bases and J by 4 bases, with 11 bases left in between. The CDR3 DNA is TGCGCCAGCAGCTTGGGCTCCCGTTCGTACGAGCAGTACTTC. It translates to CASSLGSRSYEQYF.

V usage is TRBV18 and J usage is TRBJ2-2; D gene unclear. Germline V gene lookup returns CDR1 KGHSH and CDR2 LQKENI. This CDR3 comprises 18 residues. The V gene lost 1 base and the J gene lost 6 bases, with 21 bases spanning the gap. The CDR3 loop is CASSPRIHPLRLSGELFF. The DNA for the CDR3 is TGTGCCAGCTCACCACGAATTCACCCACTGAGATTGTCCGGGGAGCTGTTTTTT.

This clone came up once. J is TRBJ2-3 and V is TRBV18; 9 nucleotides match TRBD1. The CDR3 runs 16 residues. V shed 1 base, J shed 4 bases, and the junction held 6 bases outside the gene matches. Germline CDR1 and CDR2: KGHSH and LQKENI. The CDR3 DNA reads TGTGCCAGCTCACCACGCGGACAGGGGAGCGCAGATACGCAGTATTTT. Translating it yields CASSPRGQGSADTQYF.

This clone was recorded a few times. The gene calls are TRBV6-5 and TRBJ1-1; D might be TRBD1 (5 bases). Germline V gene sequence: CDR1 MNHEY, CDR2 SVGAGI. V was trimmed by 6 bases and J by 1 base, leaving 9 bases between them. The CDR3 runs 13 residues. The CDR3 is CASRLTGNTEAFF. CDR3 bases: TGTGCCAGCAGGTTAACAGGGAACACTGAAGCTTTCTTT.

The V and J genes are TRBV7-2 and TRBJ1-3; 7 bases fit TRBD1. From germline, CDR1 is SGHTA and CDR2 FQGNSA. The CDR3 is 17 residues long. Trimming at V came to 5 bases and at J to 3 bases, leaving 13 bases not matched to a gene. CDR3 sequence reads: CASSGTDRAGGGNTIYF. CDR3 in DNA: TGTGCCAGCAGCGGGACCGACAGGGCCGGAGGTGGAAACACCATATATTTT. The complete variable domain, with remaining parts taken from reference TRBV7-2 and TRBJ1-3, reads GAGVSQSPSNKVTEKGKDVELRCDPISGHTALYWYRQSLGQGLEFLIYFQGNSAPDKSGLPSDRFSAERTGGSVSTLTIQRTQQEDSAVYLCASSGTDRAGGGNTIYFGEGSWLTVV.

The CDR3 loop is CASSLARVGELKNEQFF. In DNA form, the CDR3 reads TGTGCCAGCAGCTTGGCCAGGGTCGGGGAGCTCAAGAATGAGCAGTTCTTC. The chain uses TRBV5-6 and TRBJ2-1, with D perhaps TRBD1 or TRBD2 (5 bases each). This CDR3 contains 17 residues. The germline V and J ends were trimmed by 0 bases and 7 bases, with 20 bases remaining between them. Germline V gene data show CDR1 as SGHDT and CDR2 as YYEEEE.

DNA for the CDR3: TGTGCCAGCAGCCAAGGGACTCGAGAGACCCAGTACTTC. It is translated as CASSQGTRETQYF. The V call is TRBV4-2, the J call TRBJ2-5; D is perhaps TRBD2 (5 bases). V dropped 1 base and J dropped 4 bases, with 7 bases sitting between them. The CDR3 contains 13 residues. Germline CDR1 LGHNA, CDR2 YNFKEQ.

J is TRBJ1-3 and V is TRBV6-6, with D possibly being TRBD1 (6 bases). Germline CDR1 MNHNY, CDR2 SVGAGI (reference sequence). The CDR3 loop spans 13 amino acids. The V and J ends lost 8 bases and 0 bases respectively, with 8 bases between them. The CDR3 is CASAGDSGNTIYF. CDR3 DNA sequence: TGTGCCAGCGCAGGGGACTCTGGAAACACCATATATTTT.

The genes are TRBV4-2 and TRBJ2-2; 8 positions agree with TRBD2. The CDR3 consists of 20 residues. CDR1 is LGHNA, CDR2 YNFKEQ, per germline. V gave up 0 bases and J gave up 3 bases; unmatched junction bases: 15. The DNA of the CDR3 is TGTGCCAGCAGCCAAGACGGGCAGCGGGGGCCACCAACCTACACCGGGGAGCTGTTTTTT. This encodes CASSQDGQRGPPTYTGELFF.

This chain links TRBV28 with TRBJ1-1; the match to TRBD1 covers 7 bases. Germline V CDR1 and CDR2: MDHEN, SYDVKM. The length of the CDR3 is 15 residues. J lost 2 bases, V lost 7 bases, and 10 bases had no gene match. The DNA for the CDR3 is TGTGCCAGCATGGAGACAGGGATGTTCAACACTGAAGCTTTCTTT. Residues: CASMETGMFNTEAFF.